This T cell receptor (beta chain) was identified during a study of post-analysis software for immune sequencing data. Unique molecular identifiers were carried by the TCR beta cDNA libraries. In TCRdb, the PCR reads were re-called with MiXCR into one record per CDR3 protein. The sample has over 300,000 distinct CDR3 sequences; roughly 36% are singletons. The sample was blood. This receptor was taken from a girl aged 10 to 17 with multiple sclerosis.

CDR3 protein: CASSLRSIAKNIQYF. The CDR3 DNA is TGTGCCAGCAGTCTCCGGTCGATAGCCAAAAACATTCAGTACTTC. V gene TRBV12-3 or TRBV12-4 combines with J gene TRBJ2-4; D gene ambiguous. Trimming left V 5 bases short and J 0 bases short, with 11 bases between. This CDR3 is built from 15 residues.